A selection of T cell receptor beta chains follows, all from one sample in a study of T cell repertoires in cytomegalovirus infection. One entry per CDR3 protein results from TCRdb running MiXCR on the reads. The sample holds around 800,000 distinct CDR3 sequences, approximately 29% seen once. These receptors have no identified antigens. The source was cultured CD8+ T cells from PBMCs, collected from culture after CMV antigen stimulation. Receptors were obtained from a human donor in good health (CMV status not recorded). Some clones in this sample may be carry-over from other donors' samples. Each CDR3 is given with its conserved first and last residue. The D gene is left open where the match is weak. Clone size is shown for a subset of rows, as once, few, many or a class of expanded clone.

CASSLASRPSYEQYF | TGTGCCAGCAGCTTAGCTTCACGACCCTCCTACGAGCAGTACTTC | TRBV7-9 | many | - | TRBJ2-7
CASSLSLGETSGGRGIYEQYF | TGTGCCAGCAGCTTATCGTTGGGGGAAACTAGCGGGGGGCGGGGGATCTACGAGCAGTACTTC | TRBV7-2 | many | TRBD2 | TRBJ2-7
CASSFISGGSQETQYF | TGTGCCAGCAGTTTCATTAGCGGGGGCTCCCAAGAGACCCAGTACTTC | TRBV6-5 | few | TRBD2 | TRBJ2-5
CASSPGPRLNEKLFF | TGTGCCAGCAGTCCAGGGCCTCGACTCAATGAAAAACTGTTTTTT | TRBV27 | - | - | TRBJ1-4
CANRNPRDPAPNTEAFF | TGCGCCAACAGAAACCCCAGGGACCCTGCGCCGAACACTGAAGCTTTCTTT | TRBV5-1 | - | - | TRBJ1-1
CASSSPRGPNYGYTF | TGTGCCAGCTCATCTCCTAGGGGCCCTAACTATGGCTACACCTTC | TRBV18 | - | - | TRBJ1-2
CSASDYTEAFF | TGCAGTGCTTCAGACTACACTGAAGCTTTCTTT | TRBV20-1 | few | - | TRBJ1-1
CASSLQGELAKNIQYF | TGTGCCAGTAGCCTACAGGGGGAGTTAGCCAAAAACATTCAGTACTTC | TRBV19 | - | TRBD1 | TRBJ2-4
CASSWADTQYF | TGTGCCAGCAGCTGGGCAGATACGCAGTATTTT | TRBV7-2 | many | - | TRBJ2-3
CASSLAVAGGLTYNEQFF | TGTGCCAGCAGCTTAGCGGTAGCGGGGGGCCTTACCTACAATGAGCAGTTCTTC | TRBV7-8 | - | TRBD2 | TRBJ2-1